These 15 T cell receptor beta chains were sequenced from one sample in a study of monozygotic twins with inflammatory bowel disease. TCRdb reprocessed the 5' RACE reads and stores each CDR3 protein as one record, lacking DNA. The table lists approximately 210,000 distinct CDR3 sequences, with less than 9% in the top ten. Sequenced input: blood. The origin of the receptors is a human donor with ulcerative colitis or Crohn's disease, or a healthy co-twin of an affected twin (not recorded which).

J is TRBJ2-7 and V is TRBV6-1; TCRdb's assignment of TRBD1 cannot be checked, as there is no DNA. The CDR3 consists of 14 residues. CDR1 and CDR2 (germline): MNHNS, SASEGT. The CDR3 reads CASSGPGQGRSLAF.

The rearrangement links TRBV20-1 to TRBJ1-6. Looked up from germline, CDR1 is DFQATT and CDR2 is SNEGSKA (reference sequence). The CDR3 is 13 amino acids. CDR3 sequence: CSARAPSNSPLHF.

The chain is built from TRBV12-3 or TRBV12-4 and TRBJ2-4; TCRdb returns TRBD2, unconfirmable since there is no DNA. The length of the CDR3 is 13 residues. The CDR3 here is CASSGRESRVQYF.

The chain employs TRBV3-1 and TRBJ2-1; TCRdb names TRBD2, which stays unverified in the absence of DNA. The V gene's germline CDR1 is LGHDT and CDR2 YNNKEL (reference sequence). The CDR3 has 17 amino acids. CDR3 residues: CASSQDRRTSGYNEQFF.

The rearrangement joins TRBV28 to TRBJ2-2; TCRdb gives TRBD1 as the D gene, but with no DNA this cannot be confirmed. This CDR3 has 15 amino acids. Germline V gene sequence: CDR1 MDHEN, CDR2 SYDVKM. CDR3 in amino acids: CASDPGQGYTGELFF.

The V and J genes are TRBV5-6 and TRBJ1-2. This CDR3 has 12 residues. Per germline, CDR1 SGHDT and CDR2 YYEEEE. CDR3: CASSLTTYGYTF.

V usage is TRBV27 and J usage is TRBJ1-5; the TCRdb call, TRBD1, lacks DNA for checking. CDR1 MNHEY and CDR2 SMNVEV come from the germline V gene (reference sequence). The CDR3 spans 13 residues. The CDR3: CASSQGVGQPQHF.

The chain is built from TRBV27 and TRBJ1-1; TCRdb gives TRBD1 as the D gene, but with no DNA this cannot be confirmed. This CDR3 has 15 amino acids. Germline loops: CDR1 MNHEY, CDR2 SMNVEV (reference sequence). The CDR3 region is CASSATGDMNTEAFF.

The chain links TRBV7-2 to TRBJ2-7; with no DNA, the TCRdb D assignment of TRBD1 cannot be verified. The germline V gene has CDR1 SGHTA and CDR2 FQGNSA. The CDR3 length is 14 residues. The CDR3 is CASSLHRQPYEQYF. Full variable domain (missing parts from reference TRBV7-2 and TRBJ2-7): GAGVSQSPSNKVTEKGKDVELRCDPISGHTALYWYRQSLGQGLEFLIYFQGNSAPDKSGLPSDRFSAERTGGSVSTLTIQRTQQEDSAVYLCASSLHRQPYEQYFGPGTRLTVT.

The chain recombines TRBV29-1 with TRBJ2-3; the TRBD1 assignment by TCRdb is unverifiable without DNA. CDR1 and CDR2 from the germline V gene are SQVTM and ANQGSEA. The CDR3 loop spans 13 amino acids. The CDR3: CSVGTVATDTQYF.

Its frequency marks this clonotype as medium-sized. The rearrangement links TRBV5-1 to TRBJ2-2; TCRdb picks TRBD1, but there is no DNA to check that call. Germline loops: CDR1 SGHRS, CDR2 YFSETQ. This CDR3 region has 17 residues. The CDR3 loop is CASSLDPDRADTGELFF.

The J gene is TRBJ1-2, the V gene TRBV7-9. Looked up from germline, CDR1 is SEHNR and CDR2 is FQNEAQ (reference sequence). This CDR3 spans 14 amino acids. The CDR3 sequence is CASSLGAGLYGYTF.

The V gene is TRBV25-1, the J gene TRBJ2-3. CDR3 size: 12 residues. Germline-derived CDR1 and CDR2 are MGHDK and SYGVNS. The CDR3 here is CASRSFTDTQYF. The full variable domain, in which reference TRBV25-1 and TRBJ2-3 provide the parts outside the CDR3, is EADIYQTPRYLVIGTGKKITLECSQTMGHDKMYWYQQDPGMELHLIHYSYGVNSTEKGDLSSESTVSRIRTEHFPLTLESARPSHTSQYLCASRSFTDTQYFGPGTRLTVL.

V and J are TRBV29-1 and TRBJ2-1. CDR1 SQVTM and CDR2 ANQGSEA come from the germline V gene. The CDR3 has 14 amino acids. This CDR3 reads CSVFMRLAYNEQFF.

The chain joins TRBV10-2 to TRBJ2-7. This CDR3 is built from 14 residues. CDR1 and CDR2 (germline): WSHSY, SAAADI. The CDR3 reads CASSGQASSYEQYF.